This is a list of T cell receptor beta chains from one sample in a study of cytomegalovirus exposure and HLA in healthy donors. Clones were read by immunoSEQ multiplex PCR, and TCRdb kept only the in-frame ones, dropping some. Here the sample spans around 110,000 clones, around 80% being singletons. Material: PBMCs. Source of these receptors: a man aged 25-40 years in good health and CMV-seropositive. The CDR3 runs from the conserved cysteine through the conserved F or W. The D gene is left open where the match is weak. Part of the rows lack a size; the others show once, few, many or a class for expanded clones.

D	V	size	J	DNA	CDR3
TRBD2	TRBV9	.	TRBJ2-7	TGTGCCAGCAGCCCCCGGGGGGACGAGCAGTACTTC	CASSPRGDEQYF
.	TRBV13	.	TRBJ2-7	TGTGCCAGCAGCTCCCACAGGGATAGCTCCTACGAGCAGTACTTC	CASSSHRDSSYEQYF
.	TRBV4-3	.	TRBJ2-2	TGCGCCAGCAGCCAACACACCGGGGTTAACACCGGGGAGCTGTTTTTT	CASSQHTGVNTGELFF
TRBD1	TRBV28	once	TRBJ2-1	TGTGCCAGCAGTTCTGCCGGACAGGGTAACTACAATGAGCAGTTCTTC	CASSSAGQGNYNEQFF
.	TRBV6-8	.	TRBJ1-3	TGTGCCAGCTCTCAGCAGGGTCCCCGTGGAAACACCATATATTTT	CASSQQGPRGNTIYF
TRBD1	TRBV6-1	.	TRBJ1-5	TGTGCCTGCGACAGGGCGGATAGCAATCAGCCCCAGCATTTT	CACDRADSNQPQHF
.	TRBV5-1	.	TRBJ1-2	TGCGCCAGCAGCTCCACAGTGGATGGCTACACCTTC	CASSSTVDGYTF
TRBD2	TRBV11-2	.	TRBJ2-1	TGTGCCAGCAGCTTCGGAAACGGGAGGGCCGGGGAGCAGTTCTTC	CASSFGNGRAGEQFF
.	TRBV5-1	.	TRBJ2-2	TGCGCCAGCAGCTTGGCCGGGAGAAACACCGGGGAGCTGTTTTTT	CASSLAGRNTGELFF
.	TRBV30	.	TRBJ2-1	TGTGCCTGGAGTTCCGACTTGGGGGGCTACAATGAGCAGTTCTTC	CAWSSDLGGYNEQFF
TRBD1	TRBV10-3	.	TRBJ1-3	TGTGCCAGCGGCGGACAGGGGCCTGGAAACACCATATATTTT	CASGGQGPGNTIYF
.	TRBV10-3	.	TRBJ1-1	TGTGCCATCAGTGAGTCTGAGGCTGAAGCTTTCTTT	CAISESEAEAFF
.	TRBV4-3	.	TRBJ1-1	TGCGCCAGCAGGGGCAGGGGACACACTGAAGCTTTCTTT	CASRGRGHTEAFF
TRBD1	TRBV7-3	few	TRBJ2-7	TGTGCCAGCAGCTTCGGGACAGGGGGCCTGCAGTACTTC	CASSFGTGGLQYF
.	TRBV5-1	.	TRBJ2-7	TGCGCCAGTGCAGGGTACTACGAGCAGTACTTC	CASAGYYEQYF
.	TRBV2	.	TRBJ1-4	TGTGCCAGCATCATTCGCGCCCGAAATGAAAAACTGTTTTTT	CASIIRARNEKLFF
.	TRBV5-1	once	TRBJ2-4	TGCGCCAGCAGCTTGGCGACAGGTGGGAACATTCAGTACTTC	CASSLATGGNIQYF
TRBD1	TRBV9	few	TRBJ1-1	TGTGCCAGCAGCACACGGGACAGAGCGAACACTGAAGCTTTCTTT	CASSTRDRANTEAFF
TRBD2	TRBV7-3	.	TRBJ2-7	TGTGCCAGCAGCCGCAGCGGGGGGCCAACCTACGAGCAGTACTTC	CASSRSGGPTYEQYF
.	TRBV7-2	.	TRBJ2-5	TGTGCCAGCAGCTTCCAGCGGAGCCAAGAGACCCAGTACTTC	CASSFQRSQETQYF
TRBD1	TRBV9	.	TRBJ2-1	TGTGCCAGCAGCGAACGACAGGGGGCGATCAATGAGCAGTTCTTC	CASSERQGAINEQFF
TRBD2	TRBV6-4	few	TRBJ2-1	TGTGCCAGCAGCCTAGCGGAGTACAATGAGCAGTTCTTC	CASSLAEYNEQFF
TRBD1	TRBV10-2	.	TRBJ1-3	TGCGCCAGCAGCTGGGACAGCGGAAACACCATATATTTT	CASSWDSGNTIYF
.	TRBV7-2	.	TRBJ2-7	TGTGCCAGCAGCCTAAACTACGAGCAGTACTTC	CASSLNYEQYF
TRBD2	TRBV5-4	.	TRBJ2-1	TGTGCCAGCAGCCCTGCGGGAGTAGGATTCTCCTACAATGAGCAGTTCTTC	CASSPAGVGFSYNEQFF
TRBD1	TRBV20-1	.	TRBJ1-1	TGCAGTGCTAGAGACAGGGGGGAGGCTTTCTTT	CSARDRGEAFF
TRBD2	TRBV18	.	TRBJ2-7	TGTGCCAGCTCACCAGGACTAGCGGGGCCGTCCTACGAGCAGTACTTC	CASSPGLAGPSYEQYF
TRBD2	TRBV9	.	TRBJ2-7	TGTGCCAGCAGCGTAGCTCCCAATGGCGGGAGTGTTAACGAGCAGTACTTC	CASSVAPNGGSVNEQYF
.	TRBV15	few	TRBJ2-7	TGTGCCACCAGCAAGGGCGGAGCGGCGTACGAGCAGTACTTC	CATSKGGAAYEQYF
TRBD2	TRBV4-3	.	TRBJ2-3	TGCGCCAGCAGCCAAGGTCCTAGCGGGGGAACAGATACGCAGTATTTT	CASSQGPSGGTDTQYF